This entry is about one T cell receptor beta chain. Antigen unknown. This sample stems from a study of shared clonotypes between healthy human individuals. Findings and caveats of the study: Generation probabilities of non-shared clonotypes were lower (relative to those shared by all four donors).

Investigators divided CD4+ cells into CD45RA+ naive and CD45RA-negative memory subsets. Genomic DNA per cell subset filled all wells of several immunoSEQ plates. Authors' analysis steps: Filtering differed because ImmunoSEQ produced junction-only sequences that carried no quality scores. Assay: immunoSEQ multiplex PCR; the TCRdb copy retains only in-frame clones and omits some. The V and J calls and clone size are taken from that table; D and trimming were inferred from the DNA. The table lists 2.5 million or so clones, more than 80% of them singletons. The J segment lost 7 bases and the V segment lost 0 bases, leaving 3 bases of the junction unmatched. CDR3 length: 14 amino acids. Germline V gives CDR1 SGHKS, CDR2 YYEKEE (reference sequence).

The sequenced material came from naive CD4+ T cells sorted from blood. The subset was: CD45RA+ positively selected. The receptor was isolated from a man aged 18 to 30 in good health. The V call is TRBV5-5, the J call TRBJ1-5, with 8 bases aligning to TRBD1. CDR3 loop: CASSLEQGEQPQHF. DNA for the CDR3: TGTGCCAGCAGCTTGGAACAGGGGGAACAGCCCCAGCATTTT.